This TCR beta chain was observed in a study of blood T cell repertoires in COVID-19. Study context: There were acute and convalescent COVID-19 samples, and they came from the United States, Italy and Spain.

Germline V gives CDR1 LNHDA, CDR2 SQIVND (reference sequence). The CDR3 is 17 residues long. Between the trimmed V and J ends, which lost 2 bases and 1 base, there was a span of 14 bases. In the original workflow: Reference gene primers were amplified, and this amplification served to estimate nucleated cell counts. The repertoire was sequenced with immunoSEQ multiplex PCR; TCRdb's copy has only in-frame clones and lacks some. V, J and clone size are those of that table, while D and trimming were read from the DNA. The top ten clones hold more than 1.5% of a sample with around 81,000 clones, roughly 86% of them seen once.

This sequence originates from a woman in her fifties or sixties with acute or convalescent COVID-19. J is TRBJ2-2 and V is TRBV19; the D gene is possibly TRBD1 (7 bases). The sequencing input was peripheral blood. In nucleotides, the CDR3 is TGTGCCAGTAGTATAAGGCGGGACAGTGGGAACACCGGGGAGCTGTTTTTT. Protein: CASSIRRDSGNTGELFF. The entire variable domain, with the rest obtained from reference TRBV19 and TRBJ2-2, is as follows: DGGITQSPKYLFRKEGQNVTLSCEQNLNHDAMYWYRQDPGQGLRLIYYSQIVNDFQKGDIAEGYSVSREKKESFPLTVTSAQKNPTAFYLCASSIRRDSGNTGELFFGEGSRLTVL.